This entry features one T cell receptor beta chain sequence. No antigen is known for it. The data are from a study of OX40 agonist ivuxolimab in advanced cancers. Overall study: Aged 23 to 79 with a mean of about 63 years, they were 75% to 85% male.

Overall study results and limits: On average, CD8+ T cells showed a greater number of expanded clones than CD4+. At 0.1 to 3.0 mg/kg and by week 6, CD4+ and CD8+ T cells in the blood had expanded clonally.

Clones were read by immunoSEQ multiplex PCR, and TCRdb kept only the in-frame ones, dropping some. The sample holds fewer than 95,000 clones, about nine tenths seen once. Sampled blood was obtained at baseline, cycle 4 day 1, and cycle 7 day 1. The sequenced sample was CD4+ or CD8+ T cells sorted from blood, obtained in a trial of the OX40 agonist ivuxolimab. This receptor was taken from an adult with an advanced solid tumor such as melanoma, head and neck, liver or kidney cancer.

The CDR3 loop is CASSPGVEKEKLFF. In DNA form, the CDR3 reads TGCGCCAGCTCCCCCGGGGTCGAGAAAGAAAAACTGTTTTTT. This rearrangement joins TRBV5-1 to TRBJ1-4; D gene uncertain. V dropped 7 bases and J dropped 8 bases, with 18 bases sitting between them. This CDR3 is 14 amino acids long. From germline, CDR1 is SGHRS and CDR2 YFSETQ.